This T cell receptor beta chain was recorded in a study of blood T cell repertoires in COVID-19 (dated by TCRdb to the early 2020s). Study-wide context: The collaborator samples originated in the United States, Italy and Spain and spanned the acute and convalescent phases of COVID-19. The material from the prospective study consisted of cDNA or gDNA derived from T cells, B-cell-depleted T cells, or PBMCs. The dataset comprised deeply sampled blood TCRbeta repertoires from subjects exposed to, actively infected with, or recovered from COVID-19. The repertoires were released in a freely available public database meant as a resource for research on the immune response to SARS-CoV-2. Samples came from the ongoing ImmuneRACE study (first 160 participants) plus 1,254 subjects from 6 global collaborators. The sample metadata nearly always contained a de-identified subject ID, COVID-19 status, age in years and sex. Where available, HLA class I and class II types were taken from metadata supplied by the sample provider and were not determined by assay-based typing.

Broad study findings and their caveats: The amount of clinical and demographic metadata varied by source and participant and was provided uncurated.

As encoded in the germline V gene, CDR1 is KGHSH while CDR2 is LQKENI. Spanning cysteine to phenylalanine, the CDR3 consists of 14 amino acids. Only the CDR3 portion is preserved as DNA: 42 bases, with reading frame beginning at the first base. Between the V and J ends, shortened by 6 bases and 4 bases respectively, the junction contains 15 bases. As for this clone: Which antigen it targets is not known. No much larger clone exists at a distance of one base, and base qualities are not known.

TCRbeta CDR3 regions were amplified from genomic DNA using the immunoSEQ Assay, a bias-controlled multiplex PCR. In the paper's pipeline: Within the assay, amplification of reference gene primers was used to estimate how many nucleated cells each sample contained. Sequence reads were collapsed and filtered to measure the absolute abundance of every unique TCRbeta CDR3 rearrangement. For each sample, productive Simpson clonality was calculated as the square root of Simpson's diversity index over productive rearrangements. This is the immuneACCESS table as TCRdb keeps it, with only in-frame sequences that have V and J called. A part of the clones is gone; compared with another copy, unresolved V genes explain less than half, and the rest is unexplained. From that table come the V and J calls and clone size; the DNA was used to work out D and trimming. The sample contains about 100,000 clones, 80% to 90% of them found a single time. Together, the top ten hold around 32% of the sample.

Collaborating institutions collected whole blood in K2EDTA tubes following their own protocols. For TCRbeta analysis, collaborators shipped samples as frozen whole blood, isolated PBMCs, or DNA extracted from either of those sample types. The source is a woman at least 80 years old with acute or convalescent COVID-19. Sequences were obtained from peripheral blood. Recombination linked TRBV18 to TRBJ1-1; no D segment can be confidently identified. The CDR3 reads as follows: CASSPLGVGTEAFF. The DNA reads TGTGCCAGCTCCCCCCTTGGAGTAGGCACTGAAGCTTTCTTT. With the rest looked up from the reference TRBV18 and TRBJ1-1 genes rather than sequenced, the full variable domain is NAGVMQNPRHLVRRRGQEARLRCSPMKGHSHVYWYRQLPEEGLKFMVYLQKENIIDESGMPKERFSAEFPKEGPSILRIQQVVRGDSAAYFCASSPLGVGTEAFFGQGTRLTVV.